These 26 T cell receptor beta chains were sequenced from one sample in a study of cytomegalovirus exposure and HLA in healthy donors. The PCR was carried out with 60 Vbeta primers and 13 Jbeta primers. The method was immunoSEQ multiplex PCR; TCRdb's version includes in-frame clones alone and lacks a portion of them. The table has 100,000 to 140,000 clones, roughly 80% seen once. Sample: PBMCs. The receptors stem from a man aged 25-45 years in good health and CMV-seronegative.

The chain combines TRBV28 with TRBJ1-4; D not resolved. The V gene's germline CDR1 is MDHEN and CDR2 SYDVKM. Trimming stripped 3 bases from V and 3 bases from J, with 11 bases between. The CDR3 is 15 amino acids. CDR3 nucleotide sequence: TGTGCCAGCAGTTTGAGAGGGAGTCCTAATGAAAAACTGTTTTTT. Translation gives CASSLRGSPNEKLFF.

The chain recombines TRBV9 with TRBJ2-3; D possibly corresponds to TRBD2 (5 bases). The V end lost 3 bases, the J end lost 5 bases, and 16 bases lay between the germline ends. Germline CDR1 is SGDLS and CDR2 is YYNGEE. This CDR3 comprises 15 residues. The DNA for the CDR3 is TGTGCCAGCAGCGAGGACTGGGGAAGCCTAGATACGCAGTATTTT. Residues: CASSEDWGSLDTQYF.

This chain links TRBV6-1 with TRBJ1-1; 7 bases align to TRBD1. The length of the CDR3 is 13 residues. Germline loops: CDR1 MNHNS, CDR2 SASEGT. After removal of 6 bases from V and 1 base from J, the junction contained 2 bases not matched to a gene. In DNA form, the CDR3 reads TGTGCCAGCAGAGGGACAGCGAACACTGAAGCTTTCTTT. Encoded protein: CASRGTANTEAFF.

This sequence joins TRBV19 and TRBJ1-5; 8 nucleotides align to TRBD1. Germline values: CDR1 LNHDA, CDR2 SQIVND (reference sequence). Germline trimming cut 7 bases from V and 7 bases from J; bases unmatched to any gene: 6. The CDR3 length is 13 residues. As DNA, the CDR3 is TGTGCCAGTAACCCGGACAGGGACCAGCCCCAGCATTTT. This codes for CASNPDRDQPQHF. The full variable domain, completed using reference TRBV19 and TRBJ1-5, is DGGITQSPKYLFRKEGQNVTLSCEQNLNHDAMYWYRQDPGQGLRLIYYSQIVNDFQKGDIAEGYSVSREKKESFPLTVTSAQKNPTAFYLCASNPDRDQPQHFGDGTRLSIL.

The chain links TRBV27 to TRBJ2-7; D is perhaps TRBD1 (7 bases). V lost 3 bases and J lost 7, with 10 bases in between. This CDR3 comprises 12 residues. The germline V gene has CDR1 MNHEY and CDR2 SMNVEV (reference sequence). The CDR3 DNA is TGTGCCAGCAGTTTCAGGGGGGATGAGCAGTACTTC. Protein: CASSFRGDEQYF.

The chain uses TRBV6-1 and TRBJ2-7; D not resolved. Germline CDR1 and CDR2: MNHNS and SASEGT. The germline V and J ends were trimmed by 5 bases and 3 bases, with 17 bases remaining between them. The CDR3 length is 15 residues. The CDR3 spells CASSSQDRLRYEQYF. CDR3 in DNA: TGTGCCAGCAGTTCACAAGATAGACTCCGCTACGAGCAGTACTTC.

The chain carries TRBV30 and TRBJ1-6; 8 bases are a match to TRBD1. V lost 7 bases, J lost 13 bases, and 9 bases stayed unmatched. This CDR3 is 12 amino acids long. The germline CDR1 and CDR2 sequences are GTSNPN and SVGIG (reference sequence). The CDR3 coding sequence is TGTGCCTTCGGGACAGGCTCTTCCCCCCTCCACTTT. This codes for CAFGTGSSPLHF.

The chain has TRBV6-5 and TRBJ2-3, with D perhaps matching TRBD1 (6 bases). Trimming stripped 3 bases from V and 3 bases from J, with 16 bases between. This CDR3 contains 16 residues. Germline loops: CDR1 MNHEY, CDR2 SVGAGI. CDR3 sequence (DNA): TGTGCCAGCAGTTATCAGGGGCGGGTAAAAACAGATACGCAGTATTTT. It specifies CASSYQGRVKTDTQYF.

This clone was seen a few times. V and J are TRBV6-1 and TRBJ2-3; 9 bases map to TRBD2. This CDR3 is built from 14 residues. The V and J ends lost 6 bases and 8 bases, in that order; junction bases with no gene match: 9. Per germline, CDR1 MNHNS and CDR2 SASEGT. CDR3 amino acids: CASRDSGRHGTQYF. CDR3 DNA sequence: TGTGCCAGCAGGGATAGCGGGAGACACGGTACGCAGTATTTT.

The chain combines TRBV5-4 with TRBJ1-2, with 8 nucleotides matching TRBD1. Germline V gene data show CDR1 as SGHNT and CDR2 as YYREEE (reference sequence). V gave up 4 bases and J gave up 4 bases; unmatched junction bases: 6. The length of the CDR3 is 14 residues. The CDR3 DNA sequence: TGTGCCAGCAGCCCATGGACAGGGATCTATGGCTACACCTTC. Protein: CASSPWTGIYGYTF.

There are many counts of this clone. The rearrangement uses TRBV7-3 and TRBJ2-5; 7 bases are a match to TRBD2. Germline V CDR1 and CDR2: SGHTA, FQGTGA. Trimming at V came to 3 bases and at J to 5 bases, leaving 6 bases not matched to a gene. This CDR3 comprises 14 residues. CDR3 residues: CASSFSGKGETQYF. The CDR3 DNA sequence: TGTGCCAGCAGCTTCAGCGGGAAGGGCGAGACCCAGTACTTC. Full variable domain (missing parts from reference TRBV7-3 and TRBJ2-5): GAGVSQTPSNKVTEKGKYVELRCDPISGHTALYWYRQSLGQGPEFLIYFQGTGAADDSGLPNDRFFAVRPEGSVSTLKIQRTERGDSAVYLCASSFSGKGETQYFGPGTRLLVL.

The J gene is TRBJ2-5, the V gene TRBV6-5; D might be TRBD1 (5 bases). The CDR3 sequence is 16 residues long. The germline V gene has CDR1 MNHEY and CDR2 SVGAGI. Between the trimmed V and J ends, which lost 3 bases and 4 bases, there was a span of 18 bases. The CDR3 region has the DNA TGTGCCAGCAGTTATTCAGGGTTGTTCGGCGGAGAGACCCAGTACTTC. It codes for CASSYSGLFGGETQYF.

The rearrangement uses TRBV5-1 and TRBJ1-4, with 8 bases aligning to TRBD1. V shed 4 bases, J shed 6 bases, and the junction held 5 bases outside the gene matches. The CDR3 is 14 amino acids. Germline assignment: CDR1 SGHRS and CDR2 YFSETQ. For the CDR3, the DNA is TGCGCCAGCAGCCCGACAGGGGACGATGAAAAACTGTTTTTT. This translates into CASSPTGDDEKLFF.

This clone was observed a single time. This rearrangement joins TRBV30 to TRBJ2-7; 9 bases map to TRBD1. This CDR3 spans 13 amino acids. Germline V CDR1 and CDR2: GTSNPN, SVGIG (reference sequence). V trimming: 4 bases; J trimming: 7 bases; junction bases outside the gene matches: 8. As DNA, the CDR3 is TGTGCCTGGAAGGGACAGGGTTCGAGGGAGCAGTACTTC. Its translation: CAWKGQGSREQYF.

This clone occurred once. The chain links TRBV7-6 to TRBJ2-1; D possibly corresponds to TRBD2 (5 bases). This CDR3 is built from 16 residues. CDR1 and CDR2 (germline): SGHVS, FNYEAQ. V lost 5 bases, J lost 6 bases, and 20 bases lay in between. DNA for the CDR3: TGTGCCAGCAGCGTCCTATCAGCAAGTGCGGGCAATGAGCAGTTCTTC. Its translation is CASSVLSASAGNEQFF.

The chain carries TRBV7-9 and TRBJ2-7; TRBD2 is a possible D gene (6 bases). Trimming took off 5 bases at V and 0 bases at J, with 26 bases between the two ends. The CDR3 is 19 residues long. Germline values: CDR1 SEHNR, CDR2 FQNEAQ (reference sequence). The CDR3 loop reads CASSQTNPGELGGSYEQYF. As DNA, the CDR3 is TGTGCCAGCAGCCAAACAAATCCTGGGGAGCTGGGAGGCTCCTACGAGCAGTACTTC.

The genes are TRBV5-4 and TRBJ2-5, with 8 bases fitting TRBD1. The CDR3 contains 14 residues. Germline lookup yields CDR1 SGHNT and CDR2 YYREEE (reference sequence). With 3 bases clipped from V and 4 bases from J, the junction kept 5 bases outside the gene matches. The CDR3 bases are TGTGCCAGCAGCTCCTGGACAGGGCTAGAGACCCAGTACTTC. This translates into CASSSWTGLETQYF.

This chain links TRBV15 with TRBJ1-5; no clear D gene. The V and J ends lost 1 base and 3 bases respectively, with 10 bases between them. CDR3 length equals 15 residues. CDR1 and CDR2 (germline): LNHNV, YYDKDF (reference sequence). CDR3 sequence: CATSRAGSNNQPQHF. In DNA form, the CDR3 reads TGTGCCACCAGCAGAGCGGGATCTAACAATCAGCCCCAGCATTTT.

The chain recombines TRBV7-9 with TRBJ1-2, with D perhaps TRBD1 (5 bases). V gave up 4 bases and J gave up 4 bases, with 13 bases separating them. The CDR3 runs 14 residues. From germline, CDR1 is SEHNR and CDR2 FQNEAQ (reference sequence). The CDR3 here is CASSSRGTFYGYTF. In DNA form, the CDR3 reads TGTGCCAGCAGCTCCCGCGGGACGTTCTATGGCTACACCTTC.

The rearrangement joins TRBV18 to TRBJ1-1; D unclear. Trimming left V 3 bases short and J 1 base short, with 3 bases between. CDR1 and CDR2 from the germline V gene are KGHSH and LQKENI. This CDR3 spans 12 amino acids. CDR3 sequence reads: CASSPRNTEAFF. CDR3 DNA sequence: TGTGCCAGCTCACCCAGGAACACTGAAGCTTTCTTT.

The genes are TRBV30 and TRBJ2-7; TRBD2 matches 7 bases. This CDR3 has 14 amino acids. J was trimmed by 0 bases and V by 3 bases; bases with no gene match: 5. Germline V CDR1 and CDR2: GTSNPN, SVGIG (reference sequence). The CDR3 sequence: CAWRAGWSSYEQYF. Written as DNA, the CDR3 is TGTGCCTGGAGAGCGGGATGGAGCTCCTACGAGCAGTACTTC.

This clone showed up just once. The chain uses TRBV18 and TRBJ1-6, with D hard to call. CDR1 is KGHSH and CDR2 is LQKENI in the germline V gene. This CDR3 has 16 amino acids. V lost 3 bases, J lost 0 bases, and 9 bases lay in between. The CDR3 DNA follows: TGTGCCAGCTCACCTGACTCTAGCTCCTATAATTCACCCCTCCACTTT. Protein: CASSPDSSSYNSPLHF.

V gene TRBV4-2 combines with J gene TRBJ2-7; 11 bases are a match to TRBD2. Trimming took 5 bases from V and 1 from J; bases not matched to a gene: 4. This CDR3 contains 15 residues. CDR1 is LGHNA, CDR2 YNFKEQ, per germline. The CDR3 DNA follows: TGTGCCAGCAGCGTGACTAGCGGGGCATCCTACGAGCAGTACTTC. It codes for CASSVTSGASYEQYF.

The rearrangement links TRBV2 to TRBJ1-5, with 7 bases aligning to TRBD1. From germline, CDR1 is SNHLY and CDR2 FYNNEI. The CDR3 extends over 15 amino acids. V was clipped by 5 bases and J by 2 bases; unmatched bases: 6. The CDR3 DNA reads as TGTGCCAGCAGTAAAGGGGGCCGGGGCAATCAGCCCCAGCATTTT. Translated: CASSKGGRGNQPQHF.

The gene calls are TRBV29-1 and TRBJ2-2; 7 nucleotides agree with TRBD2. V lost 3 bases, J lost 6 bases, and 4 bases stayed unmatched. Germline loops: CDR1 SQVTM, CDR2 ANQGSEA. The CDR3 extends over 13 amino acids. The CDR3 coding sequence is TGCAGCGTTGAGGGGGGGGGATCCGGGGAGCTGTTTTTT. This encodes CSVEGGGSGELFF.

This rearrangement joins TRBV2 to TRBJ2-1, with D perhaps matching TRBD2 (6 bases). Germline CDR1 is SNHLY and CDR2 is FYNNEI. V lost 10 bases to trimming and J lost 0 bases, with 19 bases between them. The CDR3 consists of 16 residues. The CDR3 is CAIKNGGLNSYNEQFF. The CDR3 DNA is TGTGCCATCAAAAACGGGGGACTTAACTCCTACAATGAGCAGTTCTTC.